The 27 T cell receptor beta chains reported below all come from one sample, sequenced in a study of T cell responses to AZD1222 COVID-19 vaccine (dated by TCRdb to the early 2020s). The label giving this sample's time point can be read as: about 28 days (+/-7) after the second vaccine dose. To prepare the library, the immunoSEQ multiplex PCR assay was applied. TCRdb provides this immuneACCESS table in a form limited to in-frame rearrangements. Some clones are lacking; in checked studies, under half of them reflect an unresolved V gene, and why the rest are absent is not known. Recorded for this sample are 100,000 to 120,000 clones; roughly 89% of them occurred a single time. The biggest ten clones account for 2% to 2.5% of the sample. Sequencing was performed on peripheral blood, taken 28 days after the second AZD1222 dose. These receptor sequences come from an adult who received the AZD1222 COVID-19 vaccine.

The chain has TRBV4-2 and TRBJ1-2; maybe TRBD1 (5 bases). The V end was cut by 3 bases, the J end by 1 base, with 12 bases between. Germline assignment: CDR1 LGHNA and CDR2 YNFKEQ. CDR3 size: 15 residues. CDR3 bases: TGTGCCAGCAGCCACAACAGGAAAAATAACTATGGCTACACCTTC. Its translation: CASSHNRKNNYGYTF.

The CDR3 here is CASSFRDGGSYEQYF. The CDR3 DNA sequence: TGTGCCAGTAGCTTCCGGGACGGAGGCTCCTACGAGCAGTACTTC. The chain uses TRBV19 and TRBJ2-7, with D perhaps given as TRBD1 or TRBD2 (5 bases each). This CDR3 spans 15 amino acids. Germline lookup yields CDR1 LNHDA and CDR2 SQIVND (reference sequence). Between the trimmed V and J ends, which lost 6 bases and 0 bases, there was a span of 15 bases. Filled out from reference TRBV19 and TRBJ2-7, the complete variable domain reads DGGITQSPKYLFRKEGQNVTLSCEQNLNHDAMYWYRQDPGQGLRLIYYSQIVNDFQKGDIAEGYSVSREKKESFPLTVTSAQKNPTAFYLCASSFRDGGSYEQYFGPGTRLTVT.

This clone showed up just once. The chain recombines TRBV7-3 with TRBJ2-3; D remains ambiguous. Trimming stripped 1 base from V and 0 bases from J, with 8 bases between. This CDR3 comprises 15 residues. Per germline, CDR1 SGHTA and CDR2 FQGTGA. The CDR3 is CASSLMQASTDTQYF. The CDR3 coding sequence is TGTGCCAGCAGCTTAATGCAGGCAAGCACAGATACGCAGTATTTT.

Worth noting for this clone: This sample includes further DNA sequences coding for the same CDR3. The rearrangement uses TRBV7-2 and TRBJ1-1; D is perhaps TRBD1 (6 bases). Germline-derived CDR1 and CDR2 are SGHTA and FQGNSA. The CDR3 runs to 14 residues. V was cut by 5 bases and J by 1 base, with 11 bases left in between. The CDR3 bases are TGTGCCAGCAGCACGCAGACAGGGAACACTGAAGCTTTCTTT. This translates into CASSTQTGNTEAFF.

The V call is TRBV10-3, the J call TRBJ2-3; 8 bases are a match to TRBD1. Per the germline V gene, CDR1 is ENHRY and CDR2 is SYGVKD. The CDR3 is 16 residues long. The trim removed 3 bases at V and 3 bases at J, leaving 8 bases unmatched. This chain's CDR3 is CAISDAGTGSTDTQYF. The DNA for the CDR3 is TGTGCCATCAGTGATGCCGGGACAGGATCGACAGATACGCAGTATTTT.

This clone occurred once. The gene calls are TRBV5-1 and TRBJ1-5; 7 nucleotides agree with TRBD1. Germline V gives CDR1 SGHRS, CDR2 YFSETQ. The CDR3 is 14 amino acids. Trimming cost V 4 bases and J 2 bases; bases outside gene matches: 3. The CDR3 loop reads CASSQGTGNQPQHF. The CDR3 region has the DNA TGCGCCAGCAGCCAAGGGACAGGCAATCAGCCCCAGCATTTT.

V is TRBV10-3 and J is TRBJ2-1; TRBD2 is a possible D gene (5 bases). The CDR3 is 13 residues long. Germline CDR1 is ENHRY and CDR2 is SYGVKD. The CDR3 here is CAVMAGAYNEQFF. The CDR3 DNA reads as TGTGCGGTGATGGCCGGGGCCTACAATGAGCAGTTCTTC.

The chain uses TRBV6-2 or TRBV6-3 and TRBJ1-1; a possible D gene is TRBD1 (6 bases). V lost 5 bases, J lost 1 base, and 14 bases lay in between. Per the germline V gene, CDR1 is MNHEY and CDR2 is SVGEGT. The CDR3 covers 15 residues. The CDR3 DNA reads as TGTGCCAGCAGTAGGGATACGGACAGGAACACTGAAGCTTTCTTT. It specifies CASSRDTDRNTEAFF.

The chain joins TRBV4-2 to TRBJ2-7; D possibly corresponds to TRBD2 (8 bases). This CDR3 contains 18 residues. V was clipped by 1 base and J by 2 bases, with 21 bases between them. The germline CDR1 and CDR2 sequences are LGHNA and YNFKEQ. In nucleotides, the CDR3 is TGTGCCAGCAGCCAAGTAGGGGGCGGGGGGTACCGCCCCTACGAGCAGTACTTC. It encodes CASSQVGGGGYRPYEQYF.

Written as DNA, the CDR3 is TGTGCCAGCTCACCAAGCCCGAACCAAGAGACCCAGTACTTC. As protein: CASSPSPNQETQYF. The rearrangement uses TRBV18 and TRBJ2-5; D is undetermined. With 2 bases removed from V and 0 bases from J, the gap between germline ends came to 7 bases. Germline V gene data show CDR1 as KGHSH and CDR2 as LQKENI. The CDR3 contains 14 residues. Full variable domain (missing parts from reference TRBV18 and TRBJ2-5): NAGVMQNPRHLVRRRGQEARLRCSPMKGHSHVYWYRQLPEEGLKFMVYLQKENIIDESGMPKERFSAEFPKEGPSILRIQQVVRGDSAAYFCASSPSPNQETQYFGPGTRLLVL.

In this sample, this clone turned up once. This chain links TRBV18 with TRBJ1-5; D is unclear. V lost 2 bases and J lost 0, with 8 bases in between. Germline CDR1 is KGHSH and CDR2 is LQKENI. CDR3 length: 15 residues. CDR3 coding DNA: TGTGCCAGCTCACCAAGGCACGATAGCAATCAGCCCCAGCATTTT. This sequence encodes CASSPRHDSNQPQHF.

The CDR3 reads CASSLDRVGYTF. CDR3 in DNA: TGTGCCAGCAGCTTAGACAGGGTTGGCTACACCTTC. The rearrangement joins TRBV7-2 to TRBJ1-2, with D maybe TRBD1 (6 bases). Germline V gene data show CDR1 as SGHTA and CDR2 as FQGNSA. Deletions cut 1 base from V and 7 bases from J, with 7 bases between. The CDR3 consists of 12 residues. Filled out from reference TRBV7-2 and TRBJ1-2, the complete variable domain reads GAGVSQSPSNKVTEKGKDVELRCDPISGHTALYWYRQSLGQGLEFLIYFQGNSAPDKSGLPSDRFSAERTGGSVSTLTIQRTQQEDSAVYLCASSLDRVGYTFGSGTRLTVV.

In DNA form, the CDR3 reads TGTGCCAGCAGCCGTCCAATTCCGGAGACCCAGTACTTC. It yields the protein CASSRPIPETQYF. This chain joins TRBV6-2 or TRBV6-3 and TRBJ2-5; D ambiguous. Germline values: CDR1 MNHEY, CDR2 SVGEGT. Deletions cut 6 bases from V and 5 bases from J, with 13 bases between. The CDR3 loop spans 13 amino acids.

CDR3 loop: CASRLLSGGGGYTF. CDR3 coding DNA: TGTGCCAGCAGACTTTTGTCTGGGGGCGGCGGCTACACCTTC. The chain employs TRBV9 and TRBJ1-2, with TRBD1 as a possible D gene (6 bases). The germline V gene encodes CDR1 SGDLS and CDR2 YYNGEE. V was cut by 5 bases and J by 8 bases, with 19 bases left in between. The CDR3 extends over 14 amino acids.

This chain connects TRBV15 to TRBJ1-5; D is perhaps TRBD1 (6 bases). The V gene lost 2 bases and the J gene lost 6 bases, with 14 bases spanning the gap. This CDR3 region has 15 residues. Germline assignment: CDR1 LNHNV and CDR2 YYDKDF (reference sequence). For the CDR3, the DNA is TGTGCCACCAGCAGACTTACAGGGAGGGGTCAGCCCCAGCATTTT. Translated, it gives CATSRLTGRGQPQHF.

This clone was seen once. The chain carries TRBV7-9 and TRBJ2-7; 8 bases map to TRBD1. V lost 5 bases, J lost 5 bases, and 5 bases stayed unmatched. The CDR3 contains 13 residues. Germline loops: CDR1 SEHNR, CDR2 FQNEAQ (reference sequence). CDR3 sequence (DNA): TGTGCCAGCAGCCCACAGGGGGTCCACGAGCAGTACTTC. Its translation: CASSPQGVHEQYF.

The V call is TRBV12-2, the J call TRBJ1-5; TRBD1 is taken as the D call from the table, unchecked against the DNA. TRBV12-2 is recorded as a pseudogene. The CDR3 runs 19 residues. The CDR3 coding sequence is TGTGCAAGTCGCCCCGAATGGGACAAGGGGCCCTATAGCAATCAGCCCCAGCATTTT. Amino acids: CASRPEWDKGPYSNQPQHF.

The chain has TRBV5-1 and TRBJ1-5; D unresolved. Germline V lookup: CDR1 SGHRS, CDR2 YFSETQ. This CDR3 is 15 amino acids long. V was shortened by 1 base and J by 0 bases, with 8 bases between the two germline ends. The CDR3 spells CASSLRPNSNQPQHF. The CDR3 nucleotides read TGCGCCAGCAGCTTGAGGCCTAATAGCAATCAGCCCCAGCATTTT.

The table lists this clone with a few counts. The chain combines TRBV7-9 with TRBJ2-7, with D possibly matching TRBD2 (7 bases). Trimming took 6 bases from V and 2 from J, leaving 23 bases between them. The CDR3 is made up of 17 amino acids. Germline V CDR1 and CDR2: SEHNR, FQNEAQ (reference sequence). The CDR3 sequence is CASSGGTASGAPYEQYF. The CDR3 DNA follows: TGTGCCAGCAGTGGGGGCACCGCCAGCGGGGCCCCCTACGAGCAGTACTTC.

This chain links TRBV15 with TRBJ1-1; D is uncertain. This CDR3 is 17 amino acids long. In germline, CDR1 is LNHNV, CDR2 YYDKDF (reference sequence). Trimming stripped 3 bases from V and 2 bases from J, with 19 bases between. The CDR3, as DNA: TGTGCCACCAGCAGGGTCATAGGTTGGGTGGGTAACACTGAAGCTTTCTTT. Protein sequence: CATSRVIGWVGNTEAFF.

The chain uses TRBV19 and TRBJ2-7; D remains ambiguous. Trimming removed 4 bases from V and 2 bases from J, with 15 bases in between. CDR1 is LNHDA, CDR2 SQIVND, per germline (reference sequence). The CDR3 totals 15 residues. CDR3 in DNA: TGTGCCAGTAGTAAATATCGTACAGCCGCCTACGAGCAGTACTTC. This sequence encodes CASSKYRTAAYEQYF. The full variable domain, rest sourced from reference TRBV19 and TRBJ2-7, is DGGITQSPKYLFRKEGQNVTLSCEQNLNHDAMYWYRQDPGQGLRLIYYSQIVNDFQKGDIAEGYSVSREKKESFPLTVTSAQKNPTAFYLCASSKYRTAAYEQYFGPGTRLTVT.

V is TRBV7-2 and J is TRBJ2-5; TRBD2 matches at 11 bases. This CDR3 is built from 16 residues. Germline V gene sequence: CDR1 SGHTA, CDR2 FQGNSA. J was trimmed by 1 base and V by 6 bases; bases with no gene match: 7. The CDR3 bases are TGTGCCAGCAGACAACAGGGACTAGCGGCCCAAGAGACCCAGTACTTC. It translates to CASRQQGLAAQETQYF.

V gene TRBV27 combines with J gene TRBJ2-3, with D tentatively TRBD2 (6 bases). CDR3 size: 12 residues. V lost 4 bases, J lost 7 bases, and 9 bases lay in between. Germline V gene data show CDR1 as MNHEY and CDR2 as SMNVEV (reference sequence). DNA for the CDR3: TGTGCCAGCAGTTCACGGGACTATACGCAGTATTTT. Protein: CASSSRDYTQYF.

The CDR3 spells CASSLRTGMVGTEAFF. The CDR3 nucleotides are TGTGCCAGCAGCTTAAGGACAGGGATGGTCGGCACTGAAGCTTTCTTT. The J gene is TRBJ1-1, the V gene TRBV7-2, with TRBD1 matching 8 bases. The CDR3 has 16 residues. After removal of 2 bases from V and 4 bases from J, the junction contained 9 bases not matched to a gene. Germline CDR1 and CDR2: SGHTA and FQGNSA.

This rearrangement joins TRBV5-4 to TRBJ2-7; the D is unclear. Trimming cost V 4 bases and J 3 bases, with 11 bases left between them. Per germline, CDR1 SGHNT and CDR2 YYREEE (reference sequence). The CDR3 covers 13 residues. CDR3 region: CASSPSRDYEQYF. CDR3 nucleotides: TGTGCCAGCAGCCCCTCGCGTGACTACGAGCAGTACTTC.

This sequence joins TRBV4-1 and TRBJ2-7; 7 nucleotides align to TRBD2. The V gene's germline CDR1 is MGHRA and CDR2 YSYEKL. V lost 2 bases to trimming and J lost 2 bases; unmatched junction nucleotides: 6. The CDR3 sequence is 15 residues long. CDR3 bases: TGCGCCAGCAGCCAAACCCGGGGGGTGACCTACGAGCAGTACTTC. Translation gives CASSQTRGVTYEQYF.

The V gene is TRBV30, the J gene TRBJ1-3; D might be TRBD1 (6 bases). V was pared by 0 bases and J by 2 bases, with 14 bases between. Germline V gene sequence: CDR1 GTSNPN, CDR2 SVGIG (reference sequence). The length of the CDR3 is 16 residues. CDR3 loop: CAWSVGLWTAGNTIYF. The DNA for the CDR3 is TGTGCCTGGAGTGTAGGTCTTTGGACAGCTGGAAACACCATATATTTT. Using reference TRBV30 and TRBJ1-3 for the parts outside the CDR3, the full variable domain is SQTIHQWPATLVQPVGSPLSLECTVEGTSNPNLYWYRQAAGRGLQLLFYSVGIGQISSEVPQNLSASRPQDRQFILSSKKLLLSDSGFYLCAWSVGLWTAGNTIYFGEGSWLTVV.